This TCR beta chain derives from a study of breast tumors, draining lymph nodes, adjacent tissues. Samples came from axillary lymph nodes draining the breast cancer. This clonotype was seen a single time. The antigen is undetermined. This could be a read error, since a much larger clone is one nucleotide away. TCRdb called the multiplex PCR reads again in MiXCR, with one record for every CDR3 protein. The table records approximately 100,000 distinct CDR3 sequences, over 20% of them present only once. Trimming took 0 bases from V and 0 from J, leaving 15 bases between them. The CDR3 is made up of 17 amino acids. Germline V gives CDR1 SGHNT, CDR2 YYREEE (reference sequence). Study-wide findings and caveats: Tumors had less TCR diversity than lymph nodes, more than nontumor tissue. That most tumor T cells come from lymph nodes remained unproven.

The chain uses TRBV5-4 and TRBJ1-2; the D is unclear. The specimen sequenced was axillary lymph node tissue. The source is a female donor with breast cancer. Some clones in this sample may be carry-over from other donors' samples. CDR3 in amino acids: CASSLEDRSSSNYGYTF. The CDR3 coding sequence is TGTGCCAGCAGCTTGGAGGACCGCAGCAGCTCTAACTATGGCTACACCTTC.